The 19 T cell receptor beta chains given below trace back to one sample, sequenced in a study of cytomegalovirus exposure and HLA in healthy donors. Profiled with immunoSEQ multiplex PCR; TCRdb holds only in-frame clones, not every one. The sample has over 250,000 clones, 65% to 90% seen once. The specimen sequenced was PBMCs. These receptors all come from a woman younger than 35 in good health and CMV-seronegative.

For the CDR3, the DNA is TGTGCCAGCAGCTCAACGAGGACAGGGGGTGAATATGGCTACACCTTC. It is translated as CASSSTRTGGEYGYTF. The rearrangement links TRBV5-4 to TRBJ1-2, with 10 bases identical to TRBD1. CDR1 and CDR2 (germline): SGHNT, YYREEE (reference sequence). This CDR3 spans 16 amino acids. Germline trimming cut 3 bases from V and 5 bases from J; bases unmatched to any gene: 10. Looking up the rest from reference TRBV5-4 and TRBJ1-2 gives the full variable domain: ETGVTQSPTHLIKTRGQQVTLRCSSQSGHNTVSWYQQALGQGPQFIFQYYREEENGRGNFPPRFSGLQFPNYSSELNVNALELDDSALYLCASSSTRTGGEYGYTFGSGTRLTVV.

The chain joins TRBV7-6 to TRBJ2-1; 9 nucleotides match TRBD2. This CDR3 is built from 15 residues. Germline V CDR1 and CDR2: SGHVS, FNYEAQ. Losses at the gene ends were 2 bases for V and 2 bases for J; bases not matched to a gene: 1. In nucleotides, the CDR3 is TGTGCCAGCAGCTTACTAGCGGGGCCCTACAATGAGCAGTTCTTC. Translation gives CASSLLAGPYNEQFF.

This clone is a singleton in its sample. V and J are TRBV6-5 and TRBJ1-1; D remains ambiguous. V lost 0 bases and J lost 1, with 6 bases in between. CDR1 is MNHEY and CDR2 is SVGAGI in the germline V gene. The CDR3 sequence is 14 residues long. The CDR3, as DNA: TGTGCCAGCAGTTACTCGCCCAGGAACACTGAAGCTTTCTTT. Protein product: CASSYSPRNTEAFF.

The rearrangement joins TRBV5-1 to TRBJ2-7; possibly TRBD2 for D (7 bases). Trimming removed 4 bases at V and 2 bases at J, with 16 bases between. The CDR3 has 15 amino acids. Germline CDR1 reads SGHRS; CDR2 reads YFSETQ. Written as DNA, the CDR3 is TGCGCCAGCAGCATAGGGGGGGGAGGCCCCTACGAGCAGTACTTC. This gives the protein CASSIGGGGPYEQYF.

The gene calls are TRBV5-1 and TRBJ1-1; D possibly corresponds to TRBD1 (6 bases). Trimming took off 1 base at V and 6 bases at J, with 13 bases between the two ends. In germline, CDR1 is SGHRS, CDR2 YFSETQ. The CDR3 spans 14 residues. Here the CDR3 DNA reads TGCGCCAGCAGCTTGAAGGACAGTGGATCTGAAGCTTTCTTT. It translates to CASSLKDSGSEAFF.

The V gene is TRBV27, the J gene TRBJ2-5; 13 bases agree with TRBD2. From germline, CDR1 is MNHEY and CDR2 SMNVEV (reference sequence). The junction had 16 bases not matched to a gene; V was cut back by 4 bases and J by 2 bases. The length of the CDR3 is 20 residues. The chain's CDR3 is CASSSGLAGAWGASQETQYF. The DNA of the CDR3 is TGTGCCAGCAGTTCAGGACTAGCGGGGGCCTGGGGGGCCTCGCAAGAGACCCAGTACTTC.

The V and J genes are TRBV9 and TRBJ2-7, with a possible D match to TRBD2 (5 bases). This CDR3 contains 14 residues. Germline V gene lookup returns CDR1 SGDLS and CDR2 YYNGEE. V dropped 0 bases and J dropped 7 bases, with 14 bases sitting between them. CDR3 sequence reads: CASSVDWLAREQYF. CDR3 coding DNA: TGTGCCAGCAGCGTAGACTGGCTAGCTAGGGAGCAGTACTTC.

The CDR3 DNA reads TGTGCCAGCAGACCGCCTCAGGGGGCGGCCGGGGAGCTGTTTTTT. Amino acids: CASRPPQGAAGELFF. The rearrangement joins TRBV6-5 to TRBJ2-2, with TRBD1 matching over 8 bases. Germline CDR1 reads MNHEY; CDR2 reads SVGAGI. This CDR3 comprises 15 residues. With 6 bases clipped from V and 6 bases from J, the junction kept 9 bases outside the gene matches.

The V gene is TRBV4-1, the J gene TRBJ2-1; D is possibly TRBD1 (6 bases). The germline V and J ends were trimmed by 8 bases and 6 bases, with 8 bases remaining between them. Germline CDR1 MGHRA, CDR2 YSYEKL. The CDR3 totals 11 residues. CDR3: CASRGGNEQFF. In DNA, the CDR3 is TGCGCCAGCCGAGGGGGCAATGAGCAGTTCTTC.

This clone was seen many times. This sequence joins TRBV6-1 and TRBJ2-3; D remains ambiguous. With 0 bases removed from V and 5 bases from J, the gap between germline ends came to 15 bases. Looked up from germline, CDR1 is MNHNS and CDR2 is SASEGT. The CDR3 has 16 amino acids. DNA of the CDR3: TGTGCCAGCAGTGAAGCCCGAGGAGTAGGTAAAGATACGCAGTATTTT. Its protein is CASSEARGVGKDTQYF.

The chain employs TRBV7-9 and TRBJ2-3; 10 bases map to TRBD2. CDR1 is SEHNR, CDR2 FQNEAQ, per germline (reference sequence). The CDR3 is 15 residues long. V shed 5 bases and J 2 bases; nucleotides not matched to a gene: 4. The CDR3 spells CASSKLAGNTDTQYF. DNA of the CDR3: TGTGCCAGCAGCAAACTAGCGGGGAACACAGATACGCAGTATTTT.

CDR3 DNA: TGTGCCAGCAGCTCCAGGCAGGAAAATTCACCCCTCCACTTT. This codes for CASSSRQENSPLHF. The chain recombines TRBV7-3 with TRBJ1-6; D is unresolved. The CDR3 has 14 residues. The germline gives CDR1 SGHTA, CDR2 FQGTGA. Trimming took off 4 bases at V and 7 bases at J, with 11 bases between the two ends.

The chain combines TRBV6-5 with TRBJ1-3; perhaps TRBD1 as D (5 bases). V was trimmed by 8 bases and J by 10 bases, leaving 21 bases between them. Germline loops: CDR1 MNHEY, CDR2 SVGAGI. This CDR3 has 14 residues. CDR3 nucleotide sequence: TGTGCCAGCGGGGGGTTCGGAGGAGCTGGGACCATATATTTT. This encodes CASGGFGGAGTIYF.

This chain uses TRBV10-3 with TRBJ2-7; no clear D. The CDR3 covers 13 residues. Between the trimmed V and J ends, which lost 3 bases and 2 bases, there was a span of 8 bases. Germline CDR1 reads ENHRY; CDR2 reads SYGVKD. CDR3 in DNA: TGTGCCATCAGTGAAGAAGCACCCTACGAGCAGTACTTC. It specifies CAISEEAPYEQYF.

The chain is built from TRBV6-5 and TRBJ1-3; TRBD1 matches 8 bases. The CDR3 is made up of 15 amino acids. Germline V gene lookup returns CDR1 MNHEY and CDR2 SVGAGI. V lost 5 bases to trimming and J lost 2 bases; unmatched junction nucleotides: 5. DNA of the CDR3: TGTGCCAGCAGTCGACAGGGGATCACTGGAAACACCATATATTTT. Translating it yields CASSRQGITGNTIYF.

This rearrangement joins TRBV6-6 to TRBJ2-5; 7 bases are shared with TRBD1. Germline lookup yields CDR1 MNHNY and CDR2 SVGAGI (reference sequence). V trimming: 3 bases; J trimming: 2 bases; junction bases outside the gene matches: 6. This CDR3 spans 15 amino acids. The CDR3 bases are TGTGCCAGCAGTTATCCGGGACAGTGGCAAGAGACCCAGTACTTC. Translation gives CASSYPGQWQETQYF.

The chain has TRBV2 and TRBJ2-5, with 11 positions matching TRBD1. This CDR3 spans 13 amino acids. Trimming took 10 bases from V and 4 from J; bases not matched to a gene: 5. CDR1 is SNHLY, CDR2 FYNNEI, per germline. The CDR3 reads CATGQGAGETQYF. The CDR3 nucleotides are TGTGCCACTGGACAGGGGGCCGGAGAGACCCAGTACTTC. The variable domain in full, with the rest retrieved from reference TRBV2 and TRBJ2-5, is EPEVTQTPSHQVTQMGQEVILRCVPISNHLYFYWYRQILGQKVEFLVSFYNNEISEKSEIFDDQFSVERPDGSNFTLKIRSTKLEDSAMYFCATGQGAGETQYFGPGTRLLVL.

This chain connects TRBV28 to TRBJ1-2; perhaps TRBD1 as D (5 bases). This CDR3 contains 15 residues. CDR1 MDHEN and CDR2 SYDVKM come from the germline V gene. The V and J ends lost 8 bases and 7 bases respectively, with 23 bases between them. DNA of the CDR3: TGTGCCAGCTCCATACTGGTTTCCAGGGTGGGTGGCTACACCTTC. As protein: CASSILVSRVGGYTF.

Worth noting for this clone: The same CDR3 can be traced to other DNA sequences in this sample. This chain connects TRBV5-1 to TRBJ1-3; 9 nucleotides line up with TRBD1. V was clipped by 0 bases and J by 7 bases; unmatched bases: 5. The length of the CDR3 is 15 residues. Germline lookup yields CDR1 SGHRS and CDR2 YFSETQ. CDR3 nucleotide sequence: TGCGCCAGCAGCTTGGCAGGACAGGGGCGGAACACCATATATTTT. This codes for CASSLAGQGRNTIYF.